The subject of this entry is one TCR beta chain. Its specificity is not known. This specimen belongs to a study of T cell responses to AZD1222 COVID-19 vaccine. Germline CDR1 ENHRY, CDR2 SYGVKD. V was clipped by 5 bases and J by 5 bases; unmatched bases: 12. This CDR3 has 18 amino acids. Profiling relied on immunoSEQ multiplex PCR, and the TCRdb table lists in-frame clones only, not all of them. This sample yields 100,000 to 150,000 clones, of which more than 80% are seen a single time; around 4.4% belongs to the top ten. Study-level findings and limits: Mostly white British, mostly female donors; authors suggested clonal diversity may be underestimated. Close to half of spike-specific TCRs reportedly recognize unmutated variant regions. Just a handful of people given AZD1222 tested seropositive at baseline. Spike-wide coverage was observed for vaccine-associated CD4 TCRs, with dominant responses at 160-218 and 743-854.

Sequenced material: peripheral blood, taken 28 days after the second AZD1222 dose. This chain joins TRBV10-3 and TRBJ2-1, with 13 bases aligning to TRBD2. This TCR was recovered from an adult who received the AZD1222 COVID-19 vaccine. The CDR3 loop is CAISKGPTSGGAHNEQFF. CDR3 DNA sequence: TGTGCCATCAGTAAAGGCCCAACTAGCGGGGGGGCTCACAATGAGCAGTTCTTC.